These 24 T cell receptor beta chains were all obtained from the same sample, sequenced in a study of blood T cell repertoires in COVID-19. The method was immunoSEQ multiplex PCR; TCRdb's version includes in-frame clones alone and lacks a portion of them. The sample includes roughly 99,000 clones, roughly 80% seen only once; the top ten take about 10%. The sample was peripheral blood. These receptors were obtained from a woman over 75 with acute or convalescent COVID-19.

The CDR3 nucleotides are TGTGCCAGCAGCTTGGATACAGGCTCCTATAATTCACCCCTCCACTTT. It yields the protein CASSLDTGSYNSPLHF. V usage is TRBV5-5 and J usage is TRBJ1-6, with D possibly TRBD1 on 5 matching bases. V was pared by 0 bases and J by 0 bases, with 7 bases between. This CDR3 contains 16 residues. The germline V gene has CDR1 SGHKS and CDR2 YYEKEE (reference sequence).

The chain employs TRBV5-1 and TRBJ2-4, with 10 bases that match TRBD1. V lost 3 bases, J lost 2 bases, and 14 bases stayed unmatched. CDR1 is SGHRS, CDR2 YFSETQ, per germline. The CDR3 contains 19 residues. The CDR3 spells CASSSFSGQGKRTKNIQYF. DNA for the CDR3: TGCGCCAGCAGCTCGTTCTCGGGACAGGGGAAAAGGACCAAAAACATTCAGTACTTC.

CDR3 loop: CASSQITGDHNEQFF. CDR3 coding DNA: TGTGCCAGCAGCCAAATCACAGGCGACCACAATGAGCAGTTCTTC. The gene calls are TRBV4-2 and TRBJ2-1, with D possibly being TRBD1 (5 bases). Germline V CDR1 and CDR2: LGHNA, YNFKEQ. V was shortened by 2 bases and J by 5 bases, with 13 bases between the two germline ends. The CDR3 runs to 15 residues.

The V call is TRBV7-2, the J call TRBJ1-6; 7 bases are a match to TRBD1. From germline, CDR1 is SGHTA and CDR2 FQGNSA. The CDR3 contains 14 residues. With 2 bases clipped from V and 7 bases from J, the junction kept 2 bases outside the gene matches. CDR3 sequence reads: CASSLTQGNSPLHF. As DNA, the CDR3 is TGTGCCAGCAGCTTAACACAGGGGAATTCACCCCTCCACTTT.

The V call is TRBV28, the J call TRBJ1-5; 7 bases line up with TRBD1. With V trimmed by 6 bases and J by 12 bases, 11 bases remained unmatched. The CDR3 has 13 residues. Germline V gene lookup returns CDR1 MDHEN and CDR2 SYDVKM. In nucleotides, the CDR3 is TGTGCCAGCAGGTCGGGACAGTTTCAGGTCCAGCATTTT. Its protein is CASRSGQFQVQHF.

The J gene is TRBJ2-4, the V gene TRBV2; 12 nucleotides line up with TRBD2. This CDR3 spans 18 amino acids. V was pared by 4 bases and J by 0 bases, with 7 bases of the junction left unmatched. CDR1 SNHLY and CDR2 FYNNEI come from the germline V gene. The CDR3 here is CASSVGTSGGIAKNIQYF. CDR3 nucleotide sequence: TGTGCCAGCAGTGTAGGAACTAGCGGGGGGATAGCCAAAAACATTCAGTACTTC. The full variable domain, in which reference TRBV2 and TRBJ2-4 provide the parts outside the CDR3, is EPEVTQTPSHQVTQMGQEVILRCVPISNHLYFYWYRQILGQKVEFLVSFYNNEISEKSEIFDDQFSVERPDGSNFTLKIRSTKLEDSAMYFCASSVGTSGGIAKNIQYFGAGTRLSVL.

The CDR3 DNA sequence: TGTGCCAGCAGTGGGGGCCGGGCAGGGAGGAGTTCACCCCTCCACTTT. Its translation: CASSGGRAGRSSPLHF. This sequence joins TRBV6-1 and TRBJ1-6; possibly TRBD1 for D (5 bases). Between the trimmed V and J ends, which lost 4 bases and 9 bases, there was a span of 19 bases. The CDR3 length is 16 residues. Germline V gives CDR1 MNHNS, CDR2 SASEGT.

The CDR3 DNA reads TGTGCCAGCAGCCCTGGGACAGAACACTACGGGCCCCAGCATTTT. As protein: CASSPGTEHYGPQHF. The rearrangement links TRBV7-9 to TRBJ1-5; 7 nucleotides agree with TRBD1. The CDR3 is made up of 15 amino acids. With V trimmed by 5 bases and J by 9 bases, 13 bases remained unmatched. Germline CDR1 and CDR2: SEHNR and FQNEAQ (reference sequence).

This chain connects TRBV10-3 to TRBJ1-3; no definite D call. CDR3 length: 15 residues. V was cut by 4 bases and J by 0 bases, with 10 bases left in between. Germline CDR1 reads ENHRY; CDR2 reads SYGVKD. The CDR3 DNA sequence: TGTGCCATCAGTGTCGCGGGAGCCTCTGGAAACACCATATATTTT. This encodes CAISVAGASGNTIYF.

As DNA, the CDR3 is TGCGCCAGCAGCTTGGAAGGACATGGAAGCAATCAGCCCCAGCATTTT. The encoded protein is CASSLEGHGSNQPQHF. V usage is TRBV5-1 and J usage is TRBJ1-5, with D tentatively TRBD1 (5 bases). Germline V CDR1 and CDR2: SGHRS, YFSETQ. The CDR3 contains 16 residues. V dropped 0 bases and J dropped 1 base, with 11 bases sitting between them.

The chain carries TRBV6-5 and TRBJ2-5; 8 nucleotides align to TRBD2. J was trimmed by 5 bases and V by 6 bases; bases with no gene match: 11. The CDR3 sequence is 15 residues long. The germline gives CDR1 MNHEY, CDR2 SVGAGI. As DNA, the CDR3 is TGTGCCAGCAGGCCCAAGACGGGGGGGCTGGAGACCCAGTACTTC. The encoded protein is CASRPKTGGLETQYF.

The gene calls are TRBV28 and TRBJ2-1, with 10 bases that match TRBD2. The germline gives CDR1 MDHEN, CDR2 SYDVKM. The V and J ends lost 5 bases and 5 bases, in that order; junction bases with no gene match: 9. The CDR3 contains 16 residues. CDR3 region: CASSPSVAGGHNEQFF. The CDR3 bases are TGTGCCAGCAGTCCCTCGGTAGCGGGGGGTCACAATGAGCAGTTCTTC.

V usage is TRBV9 and J usage is TRBJ2-7, with a tentative D call TRBD2 (7 bases). The CDR3 extends over 13 amino acids. Trimming shortened V by 2 bases and J by 6 bases, and 12 bases separated the two germline ends. The germline gives CDR1 SGDLS, CDR2 YYNGEE. The CDR3 nucleotides are TGTGCCAGCAGCGTCCGGGGGGCTGGCGAGCAGTACTTC. This codes for CASSVRGAGEQYF.

This chain connects TRBV19 to TRBJ2-1; 7 positions match TRBD2. J gave up 4 bases and V 3 bases, and 6 bases lay outside the gene matches. The CDR3 runs to 15 residues. Germline V gene lookup returns CDR1 LNHDA and CDR2 SQIVND (reference sequence). The CDR3 spells CASSIWGGPYNEQFF. DNA of the CDR3: TGTGCCAGTAGTATCTGGGGGGGTCCGTACAATGAGCAGTTCTTC.

The chain uses TRBV7-9 and TRBJ1-2; no clear D gene. Germline V gene lookup returns CDR1 SEHNR and CDR2 FQNEAQ (reference sequence). The CDR3 extends over 12 amino acids. Deletions cut 1 base from V and 9 bases from J, with 9 bases between. The CDR3: CASSLVAMSYTF. The CDR3 nucleotides read TGTGCCAGCAGCTTAGTTGCTATGAGCTACACCTTC.

The CDR3, as DNA: TGTGCCAGCAGTTACGGACAGACGCTTAATTCACCCCTCCACTTT. Encoded protein: CASSYGQTLNSPLHF. This chain links TRBV6-5 with TRBJ1-6, with TRBD1 as a possible D gene (6 bases). The CDR3 is made up of 15 amino acids. The V and J ends lost 2 bases and 6 bases respectively, with 11 bases between them. Looked up from germline, CDR1 is MNHEY and CDR2 is SVGAGI.

The rearrangement uses TRBV5-5 and TRBJ1-5; 7 bases agree with TRBD1. In germline, CDR1 is SGHKS, CDR2 YYEKEE (reference sequence). CDR3 size: 18 residues. Germline trimming cut 4 bases from V and 0 bases from J; bases unmatched to any gene: 13. In nucleotides, the CDR3 is TGTGCCAGCAGCAAAACTGCCGGGACAGTGAATAGCAATCAGCCCCAGCATTTT. Residues: CASSKTAGTVNSNQPQHF.

The gene calls are TRBV3-1 (or the pseudogene TRBV3-2) and TRBJ1-3; D not resolved. The CDR3 is made up of 15 amino acids. V lost 4 bases, J lost 4 bases, and 14 bases lay in between. The germline gives CDR1 LGHDT, CDR2 YNNKEL (reference sequence). This CDR3 reads CASSLPYRGGNTIYF. The DNA of the CDR3 is TGTGCCAGCAGCCTCCCCTACCGAGGAGGAAACACCATATATTTT.

V gene TRBV28 combines with J gene TRBJ1-4, with D possibly TRBD1 on 5 matching bases. Germline CDR1 MDHEN, CDR2 SYDVKM. The CDR3 is 13 amino acids. Trimming shortened V by 8 bases and J by 5 bases, and 12 bases separated the two germline ends. Here the CDR3 DNA reads TGTGCCAGCGGCCGGGGGAAAAATGAAAAACTGTTTTTT. It encodes CASGRGKNEKLFF.

The chain carries TRBV7-2 and TRBJ1-2, with 8 bases matching TRBD1. Germline V gene sequence: CDR1 SGHTA, CDR2 FQGNSA. Trimming took 5 bases from V and 7 from J; bases not matched to a gene: 12. The CDR3 sequence is 15 residues long. CDR3 bases: TGTGCCAGCAGCGGGTTAAAAGGGACAGGCAGTGGCTACACCTTC. It translates to CASSGLKGTGSGYTF.

This chain joins TRBV7-9 and TRBJ2-5; D uncertain. This CDR3 is 12 amino acids long. Germline-derived CDR1 and CDR2 are SEHNR and FQNEAQ (reference sequence). V was trimmed by 5 bases and J by 5 bases, leaving 9 bases between them. CDR3: CASSLGFETQYF. In DNA, the CDR3 is TGTGCCAGCAGCCTCGGGTTTGAGACCCAGTACTTC.

The rearrangement links TRBV7-2 to TRBJ2-2; weak D call: TRBD1 (6 bases). This CDR3 contains 13 residues. V was clipped by 5 bases and J by 7 bases, with 11 bases between them. Germline loops: CDR1 SGHTA, CDR2 FQGNSA. The CDR3 here is CASSPGAIGELFF. In nucleotides, the CDR3 is TGTGCCAGCAGCCCAGGGGCGATCGGGGAGCTGTTTTTT.

J is TRBJ1-1 and V is TRBV18; 9 bases agree with TRBD1. The CDR3 length is 16 residues. Germline V gene sequence: CDR1 KGHSH, CDR2 LQKENI. The trim removed 5 bases at V and 1 base at J, leaving 8 bases unmatched. The CDR3 DNA follows: TGTGCCAGCTCAGCCACGAGGGGACAGGGGAACACTGAAGCTTTCTTT. This encodes CASSATRGQGNTEAFF.

This clone was counted only a few times. This chain connects TRBV10-3 to TRBJ1-3, with D possibly being TRBD1 (5 bases). Trimming removed 4 bases at V and 2 bases at J, with 15 bases between. Germline assignment: CDR1 ENHRY and CDR2 SYGVKD. The CDR3 totals 16 residues. The CDR3 DNA follows: TGTGCCATCAGTGCAACCGGGACGGGAGCTGGAAACACCATATATTTT. Translating it yields CAISATGTGAGNTIYF.